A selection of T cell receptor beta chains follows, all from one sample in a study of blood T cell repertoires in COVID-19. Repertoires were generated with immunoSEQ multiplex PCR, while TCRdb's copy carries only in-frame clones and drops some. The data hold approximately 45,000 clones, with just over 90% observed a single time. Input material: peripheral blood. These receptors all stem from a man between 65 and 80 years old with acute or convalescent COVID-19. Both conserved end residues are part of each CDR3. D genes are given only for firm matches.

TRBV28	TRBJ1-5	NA	CASSFNGYRGQPQHF	TGTGCCAGCAGTTTCAACGGGTATAGGGGGCAGCCCCAGCATTTT
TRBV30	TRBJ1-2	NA	CAWATGTLTNYGYTF	TGTGCCTGGGCCACAGGGACCTTGACTAACTATGGCTACACCTTC
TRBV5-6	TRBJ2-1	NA	CASSLGAGEFF	TGTGCCAGCAGCTTGGGGGCAGGGGAGTTCTTC
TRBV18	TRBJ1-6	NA	CASSPPEGGRRSPLHF	TGTGCCAGCTCACCACCGGAAGGGGGACGGCGCTCACCCCTCCACTTT
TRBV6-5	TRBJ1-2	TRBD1	CASSYPKGTGLAGYTF	TGTGCCAGCAGTTACCCCAAAGGGACAGGGTTGGCTGGCTACACCTTC
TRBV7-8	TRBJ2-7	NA	CASGPRGRYEQYF	TGTGCCAGCGGTCCCAGGGGGAGGTACGAGCAGTACTTC
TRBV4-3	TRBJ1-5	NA	CASSRKWQGGQPQHF	TGCGCCAGCAGCCGGAAGTGGCAGGGTGGGCAGCCCCAGCATTTT
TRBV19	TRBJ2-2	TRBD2	CASSRAGGNTGELFF	TGTGCCAGTAGTAGGGCGGGGGGAAACACCGGGGAGCTGTTTTTT
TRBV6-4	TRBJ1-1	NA	CASSDSWGENTEAFF	TGTGCCAGCAGTGACTCTTGGGGGGAGAACACTGAAGCTTTCTTT
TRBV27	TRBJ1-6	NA	CASSPGLDSFLLNSPLHF	TGTGCCAGCAGTCCCGGACTGGACAGCTTCCTATTGAATTCACCCCTCCACTTT
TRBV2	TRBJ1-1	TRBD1	CASSFLDRGHTEAFF	TGTGCCAGCAGTTTCCTGGACAGGGGGCACACTGAAGCTTTCTTT